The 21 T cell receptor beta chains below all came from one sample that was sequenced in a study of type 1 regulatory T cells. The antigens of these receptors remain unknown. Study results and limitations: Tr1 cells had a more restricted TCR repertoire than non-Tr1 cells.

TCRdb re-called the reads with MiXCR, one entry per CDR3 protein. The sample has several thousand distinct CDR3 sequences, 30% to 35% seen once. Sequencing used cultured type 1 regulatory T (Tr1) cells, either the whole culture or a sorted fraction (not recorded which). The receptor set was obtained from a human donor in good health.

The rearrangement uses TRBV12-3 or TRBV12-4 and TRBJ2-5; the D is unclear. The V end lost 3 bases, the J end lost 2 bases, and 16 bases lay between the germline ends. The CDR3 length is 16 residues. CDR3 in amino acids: CASSLRAPMRQETQYF. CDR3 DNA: TGTGCCAGCAGTTTGCGTGCCCCGATGAGGCAAGAGACCCAGTACTTC.

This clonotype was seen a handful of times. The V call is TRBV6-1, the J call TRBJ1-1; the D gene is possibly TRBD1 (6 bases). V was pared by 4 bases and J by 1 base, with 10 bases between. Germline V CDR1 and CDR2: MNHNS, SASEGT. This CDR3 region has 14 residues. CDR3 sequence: CASSGDRRNTEAFF. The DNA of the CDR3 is TGTGCCAGCAGTGGAGACAGGAGGAACACTGAAGCTTTCTTT.

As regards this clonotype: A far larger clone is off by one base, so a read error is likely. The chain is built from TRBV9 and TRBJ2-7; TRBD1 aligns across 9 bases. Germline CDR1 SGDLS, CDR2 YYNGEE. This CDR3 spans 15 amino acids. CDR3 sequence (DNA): TGTGTCAGCAGCCAGGGACAGGGCGGGCCCTACGAGCAGTACTTC. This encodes CVSSQGQGGPYEQYF.

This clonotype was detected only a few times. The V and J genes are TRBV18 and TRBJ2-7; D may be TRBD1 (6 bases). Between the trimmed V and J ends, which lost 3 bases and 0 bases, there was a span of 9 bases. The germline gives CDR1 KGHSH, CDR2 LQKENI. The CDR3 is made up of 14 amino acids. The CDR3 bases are TGTGCCAGCTCACCTGGGACAACCTCCTACGAGCAGTACTTC. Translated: CASSPGTTSYEQYF.

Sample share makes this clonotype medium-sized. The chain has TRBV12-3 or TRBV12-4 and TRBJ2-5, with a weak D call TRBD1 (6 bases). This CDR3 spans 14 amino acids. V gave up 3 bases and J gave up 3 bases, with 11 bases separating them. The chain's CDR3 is CASSFQGSKETQYF. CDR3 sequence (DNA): TGTGCCAGCAGTTTTCAGGGGTCTAAAGAGACCCAGTACTTC.

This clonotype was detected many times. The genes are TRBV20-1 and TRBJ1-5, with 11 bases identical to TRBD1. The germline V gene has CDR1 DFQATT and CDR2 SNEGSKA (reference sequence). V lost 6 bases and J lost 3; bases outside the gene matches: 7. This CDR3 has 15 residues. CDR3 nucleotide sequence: TGCAGTGCCGGACAGGGGGCTGTGGCCAATCAGCCCCAGCATTTT. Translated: CSAGQGAVANQPQHF.

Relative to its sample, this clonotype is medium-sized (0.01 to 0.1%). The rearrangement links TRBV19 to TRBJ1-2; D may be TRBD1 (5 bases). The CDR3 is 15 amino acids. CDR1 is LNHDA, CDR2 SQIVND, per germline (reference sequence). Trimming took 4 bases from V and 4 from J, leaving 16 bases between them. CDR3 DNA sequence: TGTGCCAGTAGTACCAAAGGCCAGGACATCTATGGCTACACCTTC. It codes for CASSTKGQDIYGYTF.

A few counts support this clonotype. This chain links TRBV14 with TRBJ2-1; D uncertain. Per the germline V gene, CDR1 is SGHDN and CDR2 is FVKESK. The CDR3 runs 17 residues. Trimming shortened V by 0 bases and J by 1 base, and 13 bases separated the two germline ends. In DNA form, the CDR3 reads TGTGCCAGCAGCCAAGACCTTCCTATCCTATCCTACAATGAGCAGTTCTTC. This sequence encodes CASSQDLPILSYNEQFF.

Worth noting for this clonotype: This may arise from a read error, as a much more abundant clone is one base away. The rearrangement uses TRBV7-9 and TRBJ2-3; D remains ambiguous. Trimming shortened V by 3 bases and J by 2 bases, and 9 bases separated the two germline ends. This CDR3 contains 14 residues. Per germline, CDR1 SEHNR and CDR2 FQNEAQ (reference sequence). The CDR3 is CASSFPPDTDTQYF. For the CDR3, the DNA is TGTGCCAGCAGCTTTCCCCCCGACACAGATACGCAGTATTTT.

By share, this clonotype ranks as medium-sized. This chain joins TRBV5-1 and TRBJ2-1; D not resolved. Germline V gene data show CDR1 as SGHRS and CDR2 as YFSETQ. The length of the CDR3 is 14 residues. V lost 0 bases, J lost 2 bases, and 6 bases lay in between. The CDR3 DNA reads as TGCGCCAGCAGCTTGGAAGGCCCCTACAATGAGCAGTTCTTC. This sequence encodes CASSLEGPYNEQFF.

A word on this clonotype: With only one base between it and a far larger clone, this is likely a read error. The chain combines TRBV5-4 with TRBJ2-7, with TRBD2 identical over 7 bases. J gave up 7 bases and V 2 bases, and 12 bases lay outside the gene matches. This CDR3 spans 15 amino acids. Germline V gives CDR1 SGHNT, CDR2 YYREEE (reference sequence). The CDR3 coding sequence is TGTGCCAGCAGCTTCGGCGGGAGCACCTACAATGAGCAGTACTTC. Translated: CASSFGGSTYNEQYF.

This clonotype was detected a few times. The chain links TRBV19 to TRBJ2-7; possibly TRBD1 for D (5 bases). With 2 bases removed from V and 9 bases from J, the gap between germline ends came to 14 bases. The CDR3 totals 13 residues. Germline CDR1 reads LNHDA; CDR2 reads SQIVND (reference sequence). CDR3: CASSIYQGSGQYF. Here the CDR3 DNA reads TGTGCCAGTAGTATATATCAGGGATCGGGGCAGTACTTC.

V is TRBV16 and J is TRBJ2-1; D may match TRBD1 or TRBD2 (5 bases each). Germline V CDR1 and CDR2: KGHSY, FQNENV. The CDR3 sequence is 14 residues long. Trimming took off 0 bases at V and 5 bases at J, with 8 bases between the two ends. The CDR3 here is CASSQSWGNNEQFF. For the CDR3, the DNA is TGTGCCAGCAGCCAATCATGGGGGAACAATGAGCAGTTCTTC.

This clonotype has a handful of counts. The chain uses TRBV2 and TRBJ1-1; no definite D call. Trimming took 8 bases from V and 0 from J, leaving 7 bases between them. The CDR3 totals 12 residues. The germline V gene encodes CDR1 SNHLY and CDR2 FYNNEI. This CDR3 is CASSGMNTEAFF. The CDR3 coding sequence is TGTGCCAGCTCAGGCATGAACACTGAAGCTTTCTTT.

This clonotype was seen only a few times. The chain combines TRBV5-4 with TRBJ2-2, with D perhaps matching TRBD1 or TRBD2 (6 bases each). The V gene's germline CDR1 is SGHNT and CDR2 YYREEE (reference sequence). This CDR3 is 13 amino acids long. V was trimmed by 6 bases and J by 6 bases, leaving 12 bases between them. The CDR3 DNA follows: TGTGCCAGCACCGTGAGGGGGGCCGGGGAGCTGTTTTTT. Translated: CASTVRGAGELFF.

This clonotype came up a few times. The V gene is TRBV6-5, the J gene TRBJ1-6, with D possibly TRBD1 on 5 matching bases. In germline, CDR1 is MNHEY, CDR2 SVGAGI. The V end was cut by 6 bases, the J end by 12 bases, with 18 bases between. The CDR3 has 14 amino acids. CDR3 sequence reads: CASREQRPGGPLHF. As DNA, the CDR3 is TGTGCCAGCAGGGAACAGCGCCCCGGGGGACCCCTCCACTTT.

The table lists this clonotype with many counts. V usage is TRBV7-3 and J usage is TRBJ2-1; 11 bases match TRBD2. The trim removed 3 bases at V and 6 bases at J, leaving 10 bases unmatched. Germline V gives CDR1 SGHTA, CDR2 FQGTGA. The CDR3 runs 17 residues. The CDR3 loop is CASSFLPGLADLNEQFF. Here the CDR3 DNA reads TGTGCCAGCAGCTTCCTACCGGGACTAGCGGATCTCAATGAGCAGTTCTTC. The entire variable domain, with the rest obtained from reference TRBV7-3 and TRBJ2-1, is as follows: GAGVSQTPSNKVTEKGKYVELRCDPISGHTALYWYRQSLGQGPEFLIYFQGTGAADDSGLPNDRFFAVRPEGSVSTLKIQRTERGDSAVYLCASSFLPGLADLNEQFFGPGTRLTVL.

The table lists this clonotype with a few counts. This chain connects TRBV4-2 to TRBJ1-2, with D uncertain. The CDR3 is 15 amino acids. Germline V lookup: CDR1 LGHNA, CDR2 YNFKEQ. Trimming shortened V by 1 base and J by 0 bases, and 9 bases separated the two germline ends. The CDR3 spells CASSQADVANYGYTF. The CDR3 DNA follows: TGTGCCAGCAGCCAAGCCGACGTAGCTAACTATGGCTACACCTTC.

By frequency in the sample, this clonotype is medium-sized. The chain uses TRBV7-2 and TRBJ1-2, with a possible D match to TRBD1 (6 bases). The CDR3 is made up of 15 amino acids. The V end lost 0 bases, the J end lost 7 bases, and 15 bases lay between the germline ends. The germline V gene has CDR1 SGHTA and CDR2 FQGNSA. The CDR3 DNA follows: TGTGCCAGCAGCTTAGCGGGCCAGGGGCTGGGTGGCTACACCTTC. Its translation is CASSLAGQGLGGYTF.

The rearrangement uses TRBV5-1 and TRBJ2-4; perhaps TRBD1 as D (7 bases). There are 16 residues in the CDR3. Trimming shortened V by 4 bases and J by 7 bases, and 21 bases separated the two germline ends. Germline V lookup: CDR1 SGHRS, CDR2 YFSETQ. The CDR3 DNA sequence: TGCGCCAGCAGCAAGGAGGCTGGCGCAGGGGGGAACATTCAGTACTTC. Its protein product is CASSKEAGAGGNIQYF.

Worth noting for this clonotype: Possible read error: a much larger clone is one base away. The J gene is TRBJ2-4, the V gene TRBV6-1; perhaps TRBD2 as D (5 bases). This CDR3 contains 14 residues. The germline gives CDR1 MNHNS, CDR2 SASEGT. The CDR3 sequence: CASSEFLAKSIQYF. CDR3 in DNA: TGTGCCAGCAGTGAATTTCTAGCCAAAAGCATTCAGTACTTC.